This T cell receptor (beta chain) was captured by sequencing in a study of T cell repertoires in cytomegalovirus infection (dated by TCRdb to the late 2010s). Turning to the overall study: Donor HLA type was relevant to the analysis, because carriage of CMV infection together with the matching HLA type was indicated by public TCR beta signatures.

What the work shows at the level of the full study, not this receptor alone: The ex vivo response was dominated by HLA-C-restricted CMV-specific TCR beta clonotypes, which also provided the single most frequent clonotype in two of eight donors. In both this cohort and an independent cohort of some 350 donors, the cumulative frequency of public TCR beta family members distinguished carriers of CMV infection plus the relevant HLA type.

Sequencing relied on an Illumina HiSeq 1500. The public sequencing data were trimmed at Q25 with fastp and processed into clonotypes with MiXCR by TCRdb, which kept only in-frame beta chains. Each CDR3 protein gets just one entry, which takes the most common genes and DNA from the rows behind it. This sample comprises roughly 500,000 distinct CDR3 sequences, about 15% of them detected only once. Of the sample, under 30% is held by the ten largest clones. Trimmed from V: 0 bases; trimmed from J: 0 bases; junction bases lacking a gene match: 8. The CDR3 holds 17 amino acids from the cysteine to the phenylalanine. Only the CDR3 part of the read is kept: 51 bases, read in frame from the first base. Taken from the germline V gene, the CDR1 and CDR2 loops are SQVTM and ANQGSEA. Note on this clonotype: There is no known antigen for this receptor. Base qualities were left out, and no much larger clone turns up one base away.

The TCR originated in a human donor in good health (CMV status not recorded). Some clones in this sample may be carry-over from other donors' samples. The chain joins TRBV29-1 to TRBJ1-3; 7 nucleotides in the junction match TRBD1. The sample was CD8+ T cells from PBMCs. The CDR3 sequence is CSVEERRQGTSGNTIYF. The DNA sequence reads TGCAGCGTTGAAGAAAGGAGACAGGGAACCTCTGGAAACACCATATATTTT.